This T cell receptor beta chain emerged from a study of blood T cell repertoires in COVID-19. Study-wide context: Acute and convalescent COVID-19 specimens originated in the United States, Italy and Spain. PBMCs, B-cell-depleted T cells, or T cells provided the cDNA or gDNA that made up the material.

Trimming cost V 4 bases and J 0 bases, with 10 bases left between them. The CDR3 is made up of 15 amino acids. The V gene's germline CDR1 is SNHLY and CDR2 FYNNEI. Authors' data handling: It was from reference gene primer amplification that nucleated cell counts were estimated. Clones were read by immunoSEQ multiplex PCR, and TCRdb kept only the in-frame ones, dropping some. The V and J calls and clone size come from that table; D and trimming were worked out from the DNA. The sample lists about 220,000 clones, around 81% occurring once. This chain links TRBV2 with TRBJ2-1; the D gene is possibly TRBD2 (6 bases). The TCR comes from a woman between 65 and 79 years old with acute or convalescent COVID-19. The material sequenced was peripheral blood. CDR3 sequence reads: CASSGISGSYNEQFF. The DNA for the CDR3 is TGTGCCAGCAGTGGGATTAGCGGCTCCTACAATGAGCAGTTCTTC.